This paragraph reports one T cell receptor (beta chain). In the source study's methods: Nucleated cell number was recorded as an estimate derived from reference gene primer amplification. The table came from immunoSEQ multiplex PCR; TCRdb's copy has only in-frame clones and leaves some out. Clonal size and the V and J genes are those of that table, whereas D and trimming came from the DNA. The sample has about 150,000 clones; 65% to 85% are singletons. This CDR3 contains 18 residues. J lost 4 bases, V lost 2 bases, and 11 bases had no gene match. Germline V CDR1 and CDR2: SGHAT, FQNNGV. The record originates from a study of blood T cell repertoires in COVID-19. Across the study: Acute and convalescent COVID-19 specimens originated in the United States, Italy and Spain. From T cells, B-cell-depleted T cells, or PBMCs came the material, which was cDNA or gDNA.

Material for sequencing was peripheral blood. The rearrangement uses TRBV11-2 and TRBJ2-1; 10 bases fit TRBD1. The clonotype originates from a man aged 45-65 years with active or convalescent COVID-19. DNA of the CDR3: TGTGCCAGCAGCTTAACCCGTGGACAGGGGGGAGCATACAATGAGCAGTTCTTC. Translating it yields CASSLTRGQGGAYNEQFF.